The 4 T cell receptor beta chains listed next were all sequenced from one sample in a study of cytomegalovirus exposure and HLA in healthy donors. PCR primers comprised 60 Vbeta and 13 Jbeta primers. The data were produced by immunoSEQ multiplex PCR, yet TCRdb's version contains in-frame clones alone and is incomplete. The sample consists of about 100,000 clones, 65% to 90% of them appearing once. Sequenced: PBMCs. The receptor source for this set is a woman in her 70s in good health and CMV-seropositive.

The CDR3 region is CASSRGTRGDETQYF. As DNA, the CDR3 is TGCGCCAGCAGCCGGGGGACTAGGGGCGACGAGACCCAGTACTTC. The chain recombines TRBV5-1 with TRBJ2-5; 8 bases match TRBD2. This CDR3 has 15 residues. CDR1 SGHRS and CDR2 YFSETQ come from the germline V gene. The V gene end was trimmed by 4 bases and the J gene end by 5 bases; junction bases not matched to a gene: 10.

The rearrangement joins TRBV30 to TRBJ1-2; a weak D match, TRBD1 (6 bases). CDR3 size: 13 residues. CDR1 and CDR2 from the germline V gene are GTSNPN and SVGIG (reference sequence). Deletions cut 4 bases from V and 8 bases from J, with 17 bases between. CDR3 bases: TGTGCCTGGACCCCGAGGGGGTCAAAAGGCTACACCTTC. Protein product: CAWTPRGSKGYTF.

Only one count was recorded for this clone. V usage is TRBV7-2 and J usage is TRBJ1-3, with D possibly TRBD1 on 6 matching bases. V shed 5 bases and J shed 4 bases, with 12 bases lying between them. The CDR3 consists of 14 residues. Germline loops: CDR1 SGHTA, CDR2 FQGNSA. The CDR3, as DNA: TGTGCCAGCAGCACCACAGGGTCCGGAAACACCATATATTTT. Translated, it gives CASSTTGSGNTIYF. The complete variable domain, with remaining parts taken from reference TRBV7-2 and TRBJ1-3, reads GAGVSQSPSNKVTEKGKDVELRCDPISGHTALYWYRQSLGQGLEFLIYFQGNSAPDKSGLPSDRFSAERTGGSVSTLTIQRTQQEDSAVYLCASSTTGSGNTIYFGEGSWLTVV.

The rearrangement uses TRBV30 and TRBJ2-7; 15 bases are shared with TRBD2. The V segment lost 2 bases and the J segment 4 bases; nucleotides outside the gene matches: 3. This CDR3 contains 15 residues. Germline loops: CDR1 GTSNPN, CDR2 SVGIG (reference sequence). In DNA, the CDR3 is TGTGCCTGGAGTTCCGGACTAGCGGGAGGGTACGAGCAGTACTTC. It specifies CAWSSGLAGGYEQYF.